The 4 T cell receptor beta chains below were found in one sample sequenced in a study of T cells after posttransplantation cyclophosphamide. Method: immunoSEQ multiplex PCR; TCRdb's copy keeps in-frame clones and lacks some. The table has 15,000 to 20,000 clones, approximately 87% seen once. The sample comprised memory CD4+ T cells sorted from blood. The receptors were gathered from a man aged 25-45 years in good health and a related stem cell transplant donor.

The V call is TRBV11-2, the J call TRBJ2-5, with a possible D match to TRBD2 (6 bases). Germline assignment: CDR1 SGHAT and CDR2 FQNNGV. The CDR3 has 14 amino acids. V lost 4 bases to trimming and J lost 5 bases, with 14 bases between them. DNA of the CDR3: TGTGCCAGCAGCTCCGGGACTGGAGGGGAGACCCAGTACTTC. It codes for CASSSGTGGETQYF.

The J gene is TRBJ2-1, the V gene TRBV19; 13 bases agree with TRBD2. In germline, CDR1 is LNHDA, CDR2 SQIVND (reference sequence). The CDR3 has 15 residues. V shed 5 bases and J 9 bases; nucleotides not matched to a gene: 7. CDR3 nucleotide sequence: TGTGCCAGTAGTGTACTAGCGGGGGGGCCGGCTGAGCAGTTCTTC. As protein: CASSVLAGGPAEQFF.

CDR3 protein: CASSLRAAIDTQYF. In nucleotides, the CDR3 is TGTGCCAGCAGTCTGCGGGCCGCGATAGATACGCAGTATTTT. The rearrangement links TRBV27 to TRBJ2-3, with D tentatively TRBD2 (5 bases). CDR1 and CDR2 from the germline V gene are MNHEY and SMNVEV (reference sequence). There are 14 residues in the CDR3. The V end was cut by 5 bases, the J end by 5 bases, with 14 bases between.

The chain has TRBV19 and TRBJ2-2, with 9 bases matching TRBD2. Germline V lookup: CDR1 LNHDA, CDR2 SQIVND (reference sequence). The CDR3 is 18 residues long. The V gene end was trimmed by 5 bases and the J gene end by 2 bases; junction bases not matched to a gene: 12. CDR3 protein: CASSAPRAGGYNTGELFF. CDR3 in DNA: TGTGCCAGTAGTGCTCCTAGGGCGGGGGGGTATAACACCGGGGAGCTGTTTTTT.